This T cell receptor beta chain was obtained from a study of neurological immune-mediated disorders. With 2 bases removed from V and 5 bases from J, the gap between germline ends came to 7 bases. The CDR3 extends over 12 amino acids. Germline V gives CDR1 DFQATT, CDR2 SNEGSKA (reference sequence). TCRdb ran MiXCR on the 5' RACE reads and lists one entry per CDR3 protein. This sample has around 69,000 distinct CDR3 sequences, with about 3.4% found just once. This receptor was obtained from a man in his forties with multiple sclerosis. The chain recombines TRBV20-1 with TRBJ2-1; D is perhaps TRBD1 (6 bases). The sample comprised PBMCs. The CDR3 sequence is CSARYRDNEQFF. The CDR3 nucleotides are TGCAGTGCTAGATACAGGGACAATGAGCAGTTCTTC.